Sequencing of this T cell receptor (beta chain) was carried out in a study of blood T cell repertoires in COVID-19. In the study overall: Sites across the United States, Italy and Spain contributed samples from acute and convalescent COVID-19.

Sequencing was performed with immunoSEQ multiplex PCR; in TCRdb, only in-frame clones are kept and a portion is missing. Seen here are about 59,000 clones, approximately 84% observed once, and the top ten hold more than 4.5%. This CDR3 region has 16 residues. V was cut by 1 base and J by 1 base, with 10 bases left in between. CDR1 is LGHDT, CDR2 YNNKEL, per germline (reference sequence). The chain uses TRBV3-1 (or the pseudogene TRBV3-2) and TRBJ1-4; the D gene is possibly TRBD1 (5 bases). The sequence came from a man older than 75 in a cohort sampled during active COVID-19. Sequenced sample: peripheral blood. CDR3 sequence: CASSQALGGTNEKLFF. CDR3 sequence (DNA): TGTGCCAGCAGCCAAGCCCTCGGGGGAACTAATGAAAAACTGTTTTTT.